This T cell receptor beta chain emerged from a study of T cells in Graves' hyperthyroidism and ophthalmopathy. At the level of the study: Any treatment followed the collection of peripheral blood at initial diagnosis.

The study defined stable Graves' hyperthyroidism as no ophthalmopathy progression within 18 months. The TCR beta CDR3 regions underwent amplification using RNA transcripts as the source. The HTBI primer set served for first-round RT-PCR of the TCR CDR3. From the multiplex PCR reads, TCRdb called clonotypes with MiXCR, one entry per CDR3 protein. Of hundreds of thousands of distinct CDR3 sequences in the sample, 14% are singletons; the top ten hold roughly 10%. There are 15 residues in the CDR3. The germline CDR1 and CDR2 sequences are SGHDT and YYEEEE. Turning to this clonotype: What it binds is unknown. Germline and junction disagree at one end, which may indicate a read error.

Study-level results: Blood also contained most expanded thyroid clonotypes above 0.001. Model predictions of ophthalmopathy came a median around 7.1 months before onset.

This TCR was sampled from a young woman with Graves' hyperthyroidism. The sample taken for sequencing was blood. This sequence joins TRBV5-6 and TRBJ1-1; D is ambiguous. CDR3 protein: CVSSSRRRADTEAFF. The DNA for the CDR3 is TGTGTCAGCAGCTCCAGGAGGCGGGCGGACACTGAAGCTTTCTTT. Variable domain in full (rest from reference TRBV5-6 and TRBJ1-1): DAGVTQSPTHLIKTRGQQVTLRCSPKSGHDTVSWYQQALGQGPQFIFQYYEEEERQRGNFPDRFSGHQFPNYSSELNVNALLLGDSALYLCVSSSRRRADTEAFFGQGTRLTVV.